This T cell receptor (beta chain) was sequenced in a study of radiation and T cells in renal cell carcinoma. Whole-study findings and limits: Pretreatment tumor biopsies were lacking, so baseline clonotypes are unknown.

Repertoires were generated with immunoSEQ multiplex PCR, while TCRdb's copy carries only in-frame clones and drops some. This table has 75,000 to 90,000 clones, roughly nine tenths appearing once. Concerning this clone: As yet, its antigen is unknown.

The V and J ends lost 2 bases and 7 bases respectively, with 9 bases between them. CDR3 size: 13 residues. In germline, CDR1 is SGHNT, CDR2 YYREEE (reference sequence). The sample's time point: blood 4 weeks post-SBRT, at nephrectomy. Treatment indicated: 15 Gy SBRT to primary tumor, nephrectomy 4 weeks later. The sample consisted of blood, taken from a patient whose treatment included radiotherapy and nephrectomy. The V gene is TRBV5-4, the J gene TRBJ2-2; a possible D gene is TRBD1 (5 bases). The receptor's source is a woman aged 70-85 years with renal cell carcinoma. DNA of the CDR3: TGTGCCAGCAGCTTCCAGGGTGTCGGGGAGCTGTTTTTT. It codes for CASSFQGVGELFF.